Each of the 30 T cell receptor beta chains below was sequenced from the same sample in a study of cytomegalovirus exposure and HLA in healthy donors. 13 Jbeta primers and 60 Vbeta primers were used for the PCR. TCRdb's copy holds only in-frame clones and misses some; the assay was immunoSEQ multiplex PCR. In the table there are 120,000 to 150,000 clones, roughly three quarters of which are singletons. Sequenced input: PBMCs. The receptors come from a man younger than 30 in good health and CMV-seronegative.

V and J are TRBV9 and TRBJ2-5, with D possibly matching TRBD2 (5 bases). The CDR3 loop spans 15 amino acids. The germline CDR1 and CDR2 sequences are SGDLS and YYNGEE. V was shortened by 0 bases and J by 4 bases, with 13 bases between the two germline ends. The CDR3 DNA reads TGTGCCAGCAGCGTAGCTCCGGGGATTGGAGAGACCCAGTACTTC. It codes for CASSVAPGIGETQYF.

The rearrangement links TRBV12-5 to TRBJ2-1; D call uncertain. The CDR3 runs 15 residues. Germline V CDR1 and CDR2: LGHNT, FRNRAP. V shed 2 bases and J shed 4 bases, with 12 bases lying between them. CDR3 in DNA: TGTGCTAGTGGTTTGTCTGGATTAGCTTACAATGAGCAGTTCTTC. Its translation: CASGLSGLAYNEQFF.

On this clone itself: This sample includes further DNA sequences coding for the same CDR3. The chain joins TRBV28 to TRBJ2-7; possibly TRBD1 for D (6 bases). The V end lost 2 bases, the J end lost 4 bases, and 6 bases lay between the germline ends. Germline CDR1 is MDHEN and CDR2 is SYDVKM. The CDR3 loop spans 12 amino acids. The CDR3 DNA reads TGTGCCAGCAGTTTAACAGGGTACGAGCAGTACTTC. Translated, it gives CASSLTGYEQYF.

The rearrangement uses TRBV5-1 and TRBJ1-2; maybe TRBD1 (6 bases). This CDR3 contains 14 residues. Trimming left V 0 bases short and J 8 bases short, with 14 bases between. In germline, CDR1 is SGHRS, CDR2 YFSETQ. CDR3: CASSLASGADGYTF. The CDR3 DNA reads TGCGCCAGCAGCTTGGCCTCAGGGGCGGACGGCTACACCTTC.

The chain couples TRBV5-1 to TRBJ1-4; 9 positions agree with TRBD1. CDR3 size: 17 residues. Germline V gene data show CDR1 as SGHRS and CDR2 as YFSETQ. J gave up 2 bases and V 2 bases, and 7 bases lay outside the gene matches. CDR3 residues: CASSFMGQGMTNEKLFF. The CDR3, as DNA: TGCGCCAGCAGCTTTATGGGACAGGGTATGACTAATGAAAAACTGTTTTTT.

The chain joins TRBV11-2 to TRBJ1-1; no definite D call. The CDR3 extends over 16 amino acids. Germline V gene sequence: CDR1 SGHAT, CDR2 FQNNGV. With 4 bases removed from V and 6 bases from J, the gap between germline ends came to 21 bases. The CDR3 region is CASSYGVTDRIPEAFF. CDR3 DNA: TGTGCCAGCAGCTACGGGGTCACAGATCGCATCCCTGAAGCTTTCTTT.

The chain uses TRBV7-3 and TRBJ1-5; D not certain. V gave up 1 base and J gave up 1 base, with 8 bases separating them. CDR1 and CDR2 (germline): SGHTA, FQGTGA. This CDR3 spans 15 amino acids. The CDR3 region is CASSLNGESNQPQHF. The CDR3, as DNA: TGTGCCAGCAGCTTAAACGGGGAGAGCAATCAGCCCCAGCATTTT. The full variable domain, with the rest looked up from reference TRBV7-3 and TRBJ1-5, is GAGVSQTPSNKVTEKGKYVELRCDPISGHTALYWYRQSLGQGPEFLIYFQGTGAADDSGLPNDRFFAVRPEGSVSTLKIQRTERGDSAVYLCASSLNGESNQPQHFGDGTRLSIL.

The chain employs TRBV14 and TRBJ2-5; tentatively, D is TRBD2 (6 bases). With the DNA end fitting TRBJ2-7 better, the J assignment may be wrong. CDR1 SGHDN and CDR2 FVKESK come from the germline V gene. The CDR3 has 16 residues. The chain's CDR3 is CASSPAGTPTGAEQYF. The CDR3 DNA follows: TGTGCCAGCAGCCCAGCCGGGACTCCAACGGGTGCCGAGCAGTACTTC.

This chain connects TRBV29-1 to TRBJ1-4, with TRBD1 as a possible D gene (6 bases). The CDR3 has 13 residues. Trimming took off 6 bases at V and 5 bases at J, with 13 bases between the two ends. CDR1 and CDR2 from the germline V gene are SQVTM and ANQGSEA. CDR3 region: CSVIQGANEKLFF. CDR3 DNA sequence: TGCAGCGTCATACAGGGCGCAAATGAAAAACTGTTTTTT.

V and J are TRBV30 and TRBJ1-5; TRBD1 matches at 8 bases. The CDR3 contains 16 residues. The J segment lost 4 bases and the V segment lost 6 bases, leaving 14 bases of the junction unmatched. The V gene's germline CDR1 is GTSNPN and CDR2 SVGIG (reference sequence). The CDR3 bases are TGTGCCTGCGCTACTCCGGGCAGGGGGCTAAATCAGCCCCAGCATTTT. This sequence encodes CACATPGRGLNQPQHF.

This rearrangement joins TRBV6-5 to TRBJ2-7, with D possibly being TRBD1 (5 bases). This CDR3 region has 13 residues. CDR1 is MNHEY and CDR2 is SVGAGI in the germline V gene. V was clipped by 5 bases and J by 3 bases, with 11 bases between them. CDR3 sequence reads: CASSPLGDYEQYF. CDR3 bases: TGTGCCAGCAGTCCTTTAGGGGACTACGAGCAGTACTTC.

The gene calls are TRBV29-1 and TRBJ2-1; D gene unclear. Germline CDR1 and CDR2: SQVTM and ANQGSEA. V was pared by 6 bases and J by 9 bases, with 12 bases between. CDR3 size: 11 residues. The CDR3 DNA is TGCAGCGTACAACGGGTTGGTGAGCAGTTCTTC. Amino acid sequence: CSVQRVGEQFF.

V and J are TRBV7-6 and TRBJ1-2; 8 nucleotides match TRBD1. The CDR3 is 13 amino acids. Trimming removed 3 bases from V and 7 bases from J; junction bases left unmatched: 4. Germline values: CDR1 SGHVS, CDR2 FNYEAQ. CDR3 protein: CASSFQGASGYTF. CDR3 DNA sequence: TGTGCCAGCAGCTTTCAGGGGGCAAGTGGCTACACCTTC.

The chain carries TRBV7-9 and TRBJ2-2; TRBD1 aligns across 11 bases. The length of the CDR3 is 16 residues. V shed 5 bases and J 4 bases; nucleotides not matched to a gene: 6. CDR1 and CDR2 (germline): SEHNR, FQNEAQ (reference sequence). The CDR3 bases are TGTGCCAGCAGCCATGGACAGGGGGCCTTCACCGGGGAGCTGTTTTTT. Protein product: CASSHGQGAFTGELFF.

The gene calls are TRBV21-1 and TRBJ1-1; TRBD1, as called in the table, went unchecked against the DNA. TRBV21-1 is listed as a pseudogene. The CDR3 is 19 amino acids. The CDR3 loop is CASSKALGGRAAGNTEAFF. DNA for the CDR3: TGTGCCAGCAGCAAAGCGCTAGGGGGCAGGGCGGCCGGGAACACTGAAGCTTTCTTT.

The chain combines TRBV20-1 with TRBJ1-2, with D perhaps matching TRBD1 (6 bases). Germline V gives CDR1 DFQATT, CDR2 SNEGSKA (reference sequence). V lost 5 bases to trimming and J lost 8 bases, with 12 bases between them. This CDR3 region has 11 residues. The CDR3 coding sequence is TGCAGTGCTCGGGGGGGCAAGGGCTACACCTTC. It specifies CSARGGKGYTF.

V usage is TRBV7-8 and J usage is TRBJ2-2; 12 bases match TRBD2. The J segment lost 5 bases and the V segment lost 3 bases, leaving 1 base of the junction unmatched. In germline, CDR1 is SGHVS, CDR2 FQNEAQ. The CDR3 totals 15 residues. The CDR3 coding sequence is TGTGCCAGCAGCTTGCTAGCGGGAGGGACCGGGGAGCTGTTTTTT. Translation: CASSLLAGGTGELFF.

V is TRBV27 and J is TRBJ2-6; D ambiguous. The length of the CDR3 is 17 residues. CDR1 MNHEY and CDR2 SMNVEV come from the germline V gene (reference sequence). The V end lost 2 bases, the J end lost 4 bases, and 15 bases lay between the germline ends. The CDR3 coding sequence is TGTGCCAGCAGTTTAATGGGCAGTTCCTTCGGGGCCAACGTCCTGACTTTC. This encodes CASSLMGSSFGANVLTF.

This clone was seen a single time. The rearrangement uses TRBV5-6 and TRBJ1-6; weak D call: TRBD1 (6 bases). The V end was cut by 3 bases, the J end by 10 bases, with 14 bases between. There are 14 residues in the CDR3. CDR1 is SGHDT, CDR2 YYEEEE, per germline. The CDR3 DNA follows: TGTGCCAGCAGCTGGACAGCCTCAGGCTCACCCCTCCACTTT. It yields the protein CASSWTASGSPLHF.

The gene calls are TRBV7-8 and TRBJ2-7, with TRBD1 matching 10 bases. Germline V gives CDR1 SGHVS, CDR2 FQNEAQ. This CDR3 spans 16 amino acids. V shed 0 bases and J 2 bases; nucleotides not matched to a gene: 4. CDR3 region: CASSLALGTGAYEQYF. The CDR3 DNA follows: TGTGCCAGCAGCTTAGCGTTGGGGACAGGGGCCTACGAGCAGTACTTC.

This chain uses TRBV4-1 with TRBJ2-7; 11 bases align to TRBD1. The CDR3 totals 15 residues. V shed 4 bases and J 3 bases; nucleotides not matched to a gene: 5. The germline CDR1 and CDR2 sequences are MGHRA and YSYEKL. CDR3 in DNA: TGCGCCAGCAGCCTGAGGGGACAGGGGGACTACGAGCAGTACTTC. This codes for CASSLRGQGDYEQYF.

This chain uses TRBV19 with TRBJ2-2; D possibly corresponds to TRBD2 (5 bases). Trimming took off 3 bases at V and 0 bases at J, with 14 bases between the two ends. Germline V gene lookup returns CDR1 LNHDA and CDR2 SQIVND (reference sequence). This CDR3 has 17 residues. The CDR3 protein is CASSIRIGEPNTGELFF. CDR3 in DNA: TGTGCCAGTAGTATCCGAATCGGGGAACCGAACACCGGGGAGCTGTTTTTT.

This clone was seen more than once but under ten times. This chain links TRBV6-1 with TRBJ1-5; D is unclear. V was clipped by 1 base and J by 4 bases, with 23 bases between them. This CDR3 is 19 amino acids long. CDR1 is MNHNS, CDR2 SASEGT, per germline. As DNA, the CDR3 is TGTGCCAGCAGTGAAGGACTTCTCGGGATGGGGATCGGAAATCAGCCCCAGCATTTT. Translation: CASSEGLLGMGIGNQPQHF.

The table lists this clone with a count of one. The chain couples TRBV29-1 to TRBJ2-3, with 15 bases matching TRBD2. Germline V gene sequence: CDR1 SQVTM, CDR2 ANQGSEA. The V and J ends lost 7 bases and 3 bases, in that order; junction bases with no gene match: 8. This CDR3 comprises 16 residues. CDR3 region: CSARTSGRAWTDTQYF. The CDR3 region has the DNA TGCAGCGCCCGGACTAGCGGGAGGGCCTGGACAGATACGCAGTATTTT.

This clone was observed once. The chain carries TRBV15 and TRBJ1-2; possibly TRBD1 for D (6 bases). The V end lost 2 bases, the J end lost 2 bases, and 15 bases lay between the germline ends. The CDR3 sequence is 16 residues long. Looked up from germline, CDR1 is LNHNV and CDR2 is YYDKDF (reference sequence). Written as DNA, the CDR3 is TGTGCCACCAGCAGACTGGGGGCACGAGGAAACTATGGCTACACCTTC. Amino acid sequence: CATSRLGARGNYGYTF.

V is TRBV28 and J is TRBJ2-1; possible D gene TRBD1, 6 bases. From germline, CDR1 is MDHEN and CDR2 SYDVKM. V was clipped by 7 bases and J by 0 bases, with 16 bases between them. This CDR3 spans 16 amino acids. The CDR3 DNA reads TGTGCCAGCATGGGGTGGGGGCGGACCTCCTACAATGAGCAGTTCTTC. Amino acids: CASMGWGRTSYNEQFF.

V is TRBV6-5 and J is TRBJ2-1, with 10 bases aligning to TRBD2. Germline-derived CDR1 and CDR2 are MNHEY and SVGAGI. Trimming removed 6 bases from V and 8 bases from J; junction bases left unmatched: 4. The CDR3 has 13 residues. In DNA, the CDR3 is TGTGCCAGCAGAGCTAGCGGGAGCTATGAGCAGTTCTTC. Protein sequence: CASRASGSYEQFF.

About this clone itself: Relative to the germline gene, one junction end is altered; a read error may explain this. The chain couples TRBV5-6 to TRBJ2-7, with a possible D match to TRBD1 (6 bases). Looked up from germline, CDR1 is SGHDT and CDR2 is YYEEEE. CDR3 length equals 11 residues. This CDR3 reads CASSFRGQGRF. The CDR3 DNA reads as TGTGCCAGCAGCTTTAGAGGCCAGGGGCGTTTC.

There are a few counts of this clone. The chain carries TRBV2 and TRBJ1-5; no reliable D call. The CDR3 spans 15 residues. Trimming took 0 bases from V and 3 from J, leaving 9 bases between them. CDR1 and CDR2 (germline): SNHLY, FYNNEI. This chain's CDR3 is CASSEAMQNNQPQHF. For the CDR3, the DNA is TGTGCCAGCAGTGAAGCGATGCAGAACAATCAGCCCCAGCATTTT.

The chain couples TRBV19 to TRBJ1-5; D gene ambiguous. This CDR3 is 14 amino acids long. CDR1 is LNHDA, CDR2 SQIVND, per germline (reference sequence). Trimming pared 3 bases from V and 2 bases from J, leaving 8 bases between. Written as DNA, the CDR3 is TGTGCCAGTAGTATGTATTCAGGCAATCAGCCCCAGCATTTT. Translated, it gives CASSMYSGNQPQHF.